Below are 12 T cell receptor beta chains sequenced from a single sample in a study of blood T cells in healthy people across ages. A second PCR of 7 to 11 cycles used a sample-barcoded 5' primer and a J-beta primer mix. TCRdb re-analysed the 5' RACE reads in MiXCR, keeping a single row per CDR3 protein. The table has 1.5 million to 2 million distinct CDR3 sequences, just under 50% seen once. The sequencing input was blood. Source of these receptors: a woman aged 40 to 50 in good health.

V usage is TRBV10-3 and J usage is TRBJ2-3; TRBD2 matches 12 bases. This CDR3 has 14 amino acids. Germline V gene data show CDR1 as ENHRY and CDR2 as SYGVKD. J was trimmed by 6 bases and V by 9 bases; bases with no gene match: 7. The CDR3, as DNA: TGTGCCATTTCACCGGGACTAGCGGGCGATACGCAGTATTTT. Translated, it gives CAISPGLAGDTQYF.

This clonotype was counted between two and nine times. The chain joins TRBV3-1 to TRBJ1-4; D call uncertain. The V end was cut by 0 bases, the J end by 5 bases, with 4 bases between. This CDR3 comprises 13 residues. CDR1 is LGHDT, CDR2 YNNKEL, per germline (reference sequence). The DNA of the CDR3 is TGTGCCAGCAGCCAAGATGGGAATGAAAAACTGTTTTTT. Residues: CASSQDGNEKLFF.

This clonotype was seen a few times. This chain links TRBV7-8 with TRBJ2-3, with 8 bases identical to TRBD1. Germline assignment: CDR1 SGHVS and CDR2 FQNEAQ. V lost 5 bases and J lost 2; bases outside the gene matches: 6. The CDR3 consists of 15 residues. CDR3 loop: CASSIDRGDTDTQYF. The CDR3 nucleotides read TGTGCCAGCAGCATCGACAGGGGAGACACAGATACGCAGTATTTT.

The chain employs TRBV6-6 and TRBJ2-5; 10 nucleotides line up with TRBD2. The CDR3 covers 15 residues. Germline V gene data show CDR1 as MNHNY and CDR2 as SVGAGI (reference sequence). Trimming at V came to 8 bases and at J to 11 bases, leaving 17 bases not matched to a gene. The CDR3 loop reads CASGKPSSGGTEQYF. For the CDR3, the DNA is TGTGCCAGCGGAAAACCTTCTAGCGGGGGCACGGAGCAGTACTTC.

The rearrangement links TRBV27 to TRBJ2-7; 8 nucleotides match TRBD1. The length of the CDR3 is 14 residues. V shed 6 bases and J 2 bases; nucleotides not matched to a gene: 6. Germline assignment: CDR1 MNHEY and CDR2 SMNVEV (reference sequence). The CDR3 nucleotides read TGTGCCAGCAGGTGGACAGGGTCCACCTACGAGCAGTACTTC. This gives the protein CASRWTGSTYEQYF.

CDR3 loop: CATRPNFQETQYF. For the CDR3, the DNA is TGTGCCACCAGACCCAATTTCCAAGAGACCCAGTACTTC. The chain carries TRBV6-1 and TRBJ2-5; D ambiguous. Trimming stripped 10 bases from V and 1 base from J, with 13 bases between. Germline V CDR1 and CDR2: MNHNS, SASEGT. This CDR3 comprises 13 residues.

The CDR3, as DNA: TGCGCCAGCAGCCAAGATGGCGCACCCGACGACACAGATACGCAGTATTTT. Amino acids: CASSQDGAPDDTDTQYF. The rearrangement joins TRBV4-3 to TRBJ2-3; D remains unclear. The CDR3 has 17 amino acids. V was trimmed by 0 bases and J by 2 bases, leaving 15 bases between them. The germline CDR1 and CDR2 sequences are LGHNA and YSLEER.

In this sample, this clonotype turned up many times. CDR3 DNA: TGTGCCAGCAGTTCGGAAAACATTCAGTACTTC. The encoded protein is CASSSENIQYF. The V gene is TRBV11-2, the J gene TRBJ2-4; D is unresolved. The CDR3 spans 11 residues. Trimming cost V 6 bases and J 5 bases, with 5 bases left between them. CDR1 SGHAT and CDR2 FQNNGV come from the germline V gene.

The chain has TRBV2 and TRBJ1-1, with 7 nucleotides matching TRBD1. The junction had 5 bases not matched to a gene; V was cut back by 6 bases and J by 7 bases. Looked up from germline, CDR1 is SNHLY and CDR2 is FYNNEI. The CDR3 consists of 12 residues. For the CDR3, the DNA is TGTGCCAGCAGAAACAGGGGTGGTGAAGCTTTCTTT. It yields the protein CASRNRGGEAFF.

The CDR3 is CASSLDWGTFTDTQYF. The CDR3 nucleotides read TGTGCCAGCAGTTTAGACTGGGGGACCTTCACAGATACGCAGTATTTT. The gene calls are TRBV28 and TRBJ2-3; D possibly uses TRBD1 or TRBD2 (5 bases each). Trimming shortened V by 2 bases and J by 2 bases, and 14 bases separated the two germline ends. The CDR3 is 16 residues long. CDR1 is MDHEN and CDR2 is SYDVKM in the germline V gene.

Worth noting for this clonotype: A junction boundary mismatches the germline segment, possibly from a read error. This chain connects TRBV25-1 to TRBJ1-2; the match to TRBD1 covers 7 bases. CDR1 is MGHDK, CDR2 SYGVNS, per germline. The CDR3 has 13 amino acids. This CDR3 reads CASRSTGIYDYTF. CDR3 in DNA: TGTGCCAGCAGGTCGACAGGGATCTATGACTACACCTTC.

The chain's CDR3 is CSVLEPSTDTQYF. CDR3 nucleotide sequence: TGCAGCGTGCTAGAACCTAGCACAGATACGCAGTATTTT. The rearrangement links TRBV29-1 to TRBJ2-3, with D unclear. This CDR3 comprises 13 residues. Germline CDR1 reads SQVTM; CDR2 reads ANQGSEA. V was trimmed by 6 bases and J by 0 bases, leaving 10 bases between them.